The T cell receptor beta chain described here comes from a study of cytomegalovirus exposure and HLA in healthy donors. Study outcomes and limitations: Researchers catalogued 160 or so TCR beta chains as cytomegalovirus-associated. Donors were assumed by presence/absence analyses to have roughly uniform sequencing depth. Of the V segments, some could not be distinguished, including TRBV6-2 and TRBV6-3, and were excluded.

The count of this clone is one. Its antigen remains unidentified. PCR primers comprised 60 Vbeta and 13 Jbeta primers. Produced via immunoSEQ multiplex PCR; TCRdb's table is partial and in-frame only. The sample yields under 200,000 clones, approximately 71% seen once. In germline, CDR1 is MGHRA, CDR2 YSYEKL. V gave up 0 bases and J gave up 0 bases, with 9 bases separating them. There are 16 residues in the CDR3. J is TRBJ1-3 and V is TRBV4-1, with D hard to call. The receptor was derived from a man in his fifties or sixties in good health and CMV-seronegative. The sample comprised PBMCs. For the CDR3, the DNA is TGCGCCAGCAGCCAAGATGGTCCAGACTCTGGAAACACCATATATTTT. This gives the protein CASSQDGPDSGNTIYF.